This T cell receptor (beta chain) appears in the sequencing data of a study of cytomegalovirus exposure and HLA in healthy donors. Germline CDR1 reads SQVTM; CDR2 reads ANQGSEA. Trimming left V 7 bases short and J 11 bases short, with 11 bases between. The CDR3 contains 10 residues. Study-level results: In a later analysis, common viral pathogens appeared linked to several of the most significant clusters. Altogether, about 160 TCR beta chains were recorded as cytomegalovirus-associated. Excluded: some indistinguishable V segments such as TRBV6-2 and TRBV6-3.

In regard to this clone: What it binds is not known.

In the PCR, 60 Vbeta and 13 Jbeta primers were used. Sequencing was performed with immunoSEQ multiplex PCR; in TCRdb, only in-frame clones are kept and a portion is missing. The sample has about 140,000 clones, approximately 80% seen once; the top ten hold less than 2.5%. The sample consisted of PBMCs. The chain recombines TRBV29-1 with TRBJ2-2, with D perhaps TRBD2 (6 bases). This sequence was found in a boy aged 2 to 9 in good health and CMV-seronegative. DNA for the CDR3: TGCAGCGCGTCGGGAGCTGAGCTGTTTTTT. It yields the protein CSASGAELFF.